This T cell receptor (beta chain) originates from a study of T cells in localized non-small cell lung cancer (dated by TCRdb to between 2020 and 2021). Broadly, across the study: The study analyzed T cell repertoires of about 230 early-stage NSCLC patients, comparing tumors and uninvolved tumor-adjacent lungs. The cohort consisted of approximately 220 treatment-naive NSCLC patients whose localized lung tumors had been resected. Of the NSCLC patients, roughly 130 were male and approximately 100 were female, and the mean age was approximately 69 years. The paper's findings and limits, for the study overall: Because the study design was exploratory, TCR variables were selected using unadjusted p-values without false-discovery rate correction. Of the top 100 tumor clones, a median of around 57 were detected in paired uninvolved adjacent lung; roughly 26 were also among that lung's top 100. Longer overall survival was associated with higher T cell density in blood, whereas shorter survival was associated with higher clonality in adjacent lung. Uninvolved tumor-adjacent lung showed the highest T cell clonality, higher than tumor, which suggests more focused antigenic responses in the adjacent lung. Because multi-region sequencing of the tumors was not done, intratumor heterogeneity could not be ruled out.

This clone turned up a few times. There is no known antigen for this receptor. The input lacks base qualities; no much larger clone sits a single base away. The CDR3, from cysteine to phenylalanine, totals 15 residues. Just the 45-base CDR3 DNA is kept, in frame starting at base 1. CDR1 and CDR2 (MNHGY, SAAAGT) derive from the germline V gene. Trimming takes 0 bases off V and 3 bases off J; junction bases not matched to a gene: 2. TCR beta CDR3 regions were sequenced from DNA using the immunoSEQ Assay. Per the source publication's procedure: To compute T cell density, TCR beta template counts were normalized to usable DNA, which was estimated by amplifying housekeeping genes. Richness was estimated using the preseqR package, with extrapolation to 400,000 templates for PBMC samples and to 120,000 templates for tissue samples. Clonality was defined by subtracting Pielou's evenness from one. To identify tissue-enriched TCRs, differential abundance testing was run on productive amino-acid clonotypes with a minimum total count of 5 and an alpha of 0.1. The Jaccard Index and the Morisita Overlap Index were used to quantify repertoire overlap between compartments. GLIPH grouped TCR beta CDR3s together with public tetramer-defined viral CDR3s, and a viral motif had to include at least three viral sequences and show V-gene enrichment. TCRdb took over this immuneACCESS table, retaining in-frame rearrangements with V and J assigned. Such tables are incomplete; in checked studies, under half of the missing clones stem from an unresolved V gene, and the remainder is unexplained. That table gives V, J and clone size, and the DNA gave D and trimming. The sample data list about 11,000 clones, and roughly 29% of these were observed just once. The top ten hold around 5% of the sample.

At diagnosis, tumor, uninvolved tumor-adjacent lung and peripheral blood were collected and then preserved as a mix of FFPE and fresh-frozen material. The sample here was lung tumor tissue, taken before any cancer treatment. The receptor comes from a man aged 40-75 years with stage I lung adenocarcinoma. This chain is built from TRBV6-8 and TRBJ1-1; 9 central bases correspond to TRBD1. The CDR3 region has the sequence CASSYSGTGHTEAFF. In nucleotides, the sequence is TGTGCCAGCAGTTACTCTGGGACAGGGCACACTGAAGCTTTCTTT.